What follows is one T cell receptor (beta chain) and its context. Its antigen has not been determined. Nothing much larger sits one base from this clone, and base qualities are not available. The CDR3 regions of human TCRbeta chains were analyzed by immunosequencing. The original methods were these. TCRs in the repertoires were matched against a reference library of SARS-CoV-2-specific TCRs that had been generated with the MIRA antigen-specificity platform. Breadth was defined as the fraction of unique TCRs that were SARS-CoV-2-associated, and depth was defined as the fraction of total T cells that were SARS-CoV-2-associated. Using the MIRA data, each spike-specific TCR was mapped to the spike region that the TCR reacts to and placed in a CD4 or CD8 class. Log10-transformed breadth and depth values were compared by one-way ANOVA with Sidak's multiple comparisons tests. TCRdb carries this immuneACCESS record with in-frame sequences only. Its versions omit some clonotypes, under half of them owing to an unresolved V gene in the studies checked, with the rest unexplained. From that table come the V and J calls and clone size; the DNA was used to work out D and trimming. This sample lists 120,000 or so clones; about nine tenths were detected once. Of the sample, roughly 4.4% is held by the ten largest clones.

The entry originates in a study of T cell responses to AZD1222 COVID-19 vaccine (dated by TCRdb to the early 2020s). Study-wide context: TCR sequencing was performed for about 240 trial participants, of whom 207 were given two doses of AZD1222 and roughly 25 were given two doses of MenACWY control vaccine. Trial participants were enrolled by age into subgroups of 18-55, 56-69 and 70-plus years, and approximately 150, 30 and 60 TCR-sequenced participants, respectively, were included in these subgroups.

Counted from cysteine to phenylalanine, this CDR3 has 14 amino acids. CDR3 DNA only is kept here, 42 bases in frame from base 1. The germline V gene specifies SGHRS as CDR1 and YFSETQ as CDR2. Trimming at the junction amounts to 4 bases on V and 1 base on J, and the germline ends lie 8 bases apart. The full study reports these points: CD4 TCRs associated with the vaccine covered the entire spike protein, and the dominant responses were in regions 160-218 and 743-854. Spike-specific TCR breadth and depth rose significantly after two AZD1222 doses compared with day 0 and with MenACWY recipients. In the small 56-69-year group, the increase in depth fell short of significance, most likely because of low power. Participants were mostly white British and included more females than males, and it was suggested by the authors that clonal diversity may have been underestimated. Only five or six AZD1222 recipients were SARS-CoV-2 seropositive at baseline, limiting conclusions about previously exposed vaccinees. Reportedly, almost half of the unique spike-specific TCRs recognized epitopes lying outside the regions that are mutated in the B.1.351 and B.1.1.7 variants. No day 14 peak-response samples were available, so repertoires were characterized only after the peak T cell response.

In light of the paper, this sample's time point label describes: baseline before first vaccination. Sample treatment or condition, as interpreted from the label and publication: meningococcal conjugate vaccine given as trial control. Samples from vaccinated people were obtained from the UK trials COV001 and COV002, which included a single-blind randomized controlled phase 2/3 trial of AZD1222 (ChAdOx1 nCoV-19) in healthy adults. Trial participant PBMC samples were collected at day 0 and day 28 after the second dose for TCRbeta chain sequencing. This sample comprised peripheral blood, obtained on day 0 of MenACWY control vaccination. The chain couples TRBV5-1 to TRBJ2-2, with an unclear D gene assignment. The sequence was obtained from an adult in good health. The sequence in DNA is TGCGCCAGCAGCGTGACGGGGAACACCGGGGAGCTGTTTTTT. It is translated as CASSVTGNTGELFF.